The rows below give T cell receptor beta chains drawn from one sample of a study of blood T cell repertoires in COVID-19. Assay used: immunoSEQ multiplex PCR; TCRdb lists only in-frame clones, some missing. The sample has fewer than 15,000 clones, roughly 84% seen once. Sequenced: peripheral blood. The receptors here all came from a human donor in a cohort sampled during active COVID-19. CDR3s include the opening cysteine and the closing phenylalanine or tryptophan. A D gene is named only where the DNA matches it firmly. Only part of the rows carry a size: once, few, many, or a class if the clone is expanded.

>.|.|TRBJ1-5|TRBV5-1
CASSQGSNQPQHF
TGCGCCAGCAGCCAGGGTAGCAATCAGCCCCAGCATTTT
>.|.|TRBJ1-5|TRBV21-1
CASIPQGGPNLSNQPQHF
TGTGCCAGCATTCCCCAGGGAGGGCCTAACCTTAGCAATCAGCCCCAGCATTTT
>TRBD1|.|TRBJ1-5|TRBV19
CASSIIGQAAFHQPQHF
TGTGCCAGTAGTATCATCGGACAGGCCGCCTTCCATCAGCCCCAGCATTTT
>TRBD1|.|TRBJ1-1|TRBV13
CASSLGDRDTEAFF
TGTGCCAGCAGCTTAGGGGACAGGGACACTGAAGCTTTCTTT
>.|.|TRBJ2-5|TRBV3-1/TRBV3-2
CASSQKGVKTQYF
TGTGCCAGCAGCCAAAAGGGAGTAAAGACCCAGTACTTC
>.|.|TRBJ2-5|TRBV3-1/TRBV3-2
CASSQDLWGQETQYF
TGTGCCAGCAGCCAAGATCTCTGGGGCCAGGAGACCCAGTACTTC
>TRBD1|.|TRBJ1-3|TRBV6-5
CASRLSRTGGNTIYF
TGTGCCAGCAGATTATCTCGGACAGGGGGGAACACCATATATTTT
>.|once|TRBJ2-7|TRBV4-1
CASSPSPRTLASYEQYF
TGCGCCAGCAGCCCGAGCCCCCGCACGCTCGCCTCCTACGAGCAGTACTTC
>.|.|TRBJ1-1|TRBV6-4
CASSDTSSNTEAFF
TGTGCCAGCAGTGACACGTCCAGTAACACTGAAGCTTTCTTT
>.|.|TRBJ2-7|TRBV6-1
CASSEVMGATEQYF
TGTGCCAGCAGTGAAGTAATGGGAGCGACCGAGCAGTACTTC
>TRBD1|.|TRBJ2-2|TRBV7-9
CASSPGTANTGELFF
TGTGCCAGCAGTCCCGGGACAGCGAACACCGGGGAGCTGTTTTTT
>TRBD1|.|TRBJ1-4|TRBV4-1
CASRTTGTGTIREKLFF
TGCGCCAGCAGAACCACCGGGACAGGGACTATCCGGGAAAAACTGTTTTTT
>TRBD1|.|TRBJ1-1|TRBV6-2/TRBV6-3
CASSTGGWANTEAFF
TGTGCCAGCAGTACAGGGGGCTGGGCGAACACTGAAGCTTTCTTT
>TRBD2|few|TRBJ2-7|TRBV12-3/TRBV12-4
CASRPGGTYEQYF
TGTGCCAGCAGGCCGGGAGGAACCTACGAGCAGTACTTC
>TRBD2|.|TRBJ2-5|TRBV6-6
CASRSSGDSKETQYF
TGTGCCAGCAGGTCTAGCGGGGATTCAAAAGAGACCCAGTACTTC
>.|.|TRBJ2-7|TRBV7-2
CASSLGGQGQGEQYF
TGTGCCAGCAGCTTAGGAGGCCAGGGTCAAGGCGAGCAGTACTTC
>TRBD2|.|TRBJ2-3|TRBV19
CASSLARGGTDTQYF
TGTGCCAGTAGTCTCGCCCGGGGGGGCACAGATACGCAGTATTTT
>TRBD1|.|TRBJ2-1|TRBV2
CASKEGQGVDNEQFF
TGTGCCAGCAAAGAAGGTCAGGGGGTGGACAATGAGCAGTTCTTC
>.|.|TRBJ2-7|TRBV6-2/TRBV6-3
CASSYSGIRYEQYF
TGTGCCAGCAGTTACAGCGGAATTAGGTACGAGCAGTACTTC
>.|.|TRBJ2-3|TRBV6-6
CASGTFDYADTQYF
TGTGCCAGCGGGACTTTCGACTATGCAGATACGCAGTATTTT
>.|.|TRBJ2-2|TRBV7-8
CASSRRDSLTGELFF
TGTGCCAGCAGCCGGCGGGACTCGTTGACCGGGGAGCTGTTTTTT
>.|.|TRBJ1-2|TRBV5-5
CASSLSGGDYGYTF
TGTGCCAGCAGCTTGAGCGGGGGCGACTATGGCTACACCTTC
>.|.|TRBJ2-3|TRBV24-1
CATGRFRDTETDTQYF
TGTGCCACCGGCCGCTTCCGGGACACCGAAACAGATACGCAGTATTTT
>.|.|TRBJ2-5|TRBV11-2
CASSLGTRQSETQYF
TGTGCCAGCAGCTTGGGCACGAGACAGTCAGAGACCCAGTACTTC
>.|.|TRBJ2-1|TRBV4-3
CASSQDSGGSYNEQFF
TGCGCCAGCAGCCAAGATTCAGGGGGGTCCTACAATGAGCAGTTCTTC
>TRBD1|.|TRBJ2-4|TRBV4-3
CASSHGTGLAKNIQYF
TGCGCCAGCAGCCACGGGACAGGGTTAGCCAAAAACATTCAGTACTTC
>.|.|TRBJ1-3|TRBV19
CASSVRTAGNTIYF
TGTGCCAGTAGTGTACGGACAGCTGGAAACACCATATATTTT
>TRBD1|.|TRBJ1-2|TRBV30
CAWSTRTGGYTF
TGTGCCTGGAGCACTCGGACAGGAGGCTACACCTTC
>.|.|TRBJ2-3|TRBV5-4
CASSLTERPSTDTQYF
TGTGCCAGCAGCTTGACGGAGCGACCTAGCACAGATACGCAGTATTTT
>TRBD2|.|TRBJ2-3|TRBV4-2
CASSLGGREPDTQYF
TGTGCCAGCAGTCTGGGCGGGAGGGAGCCAGATACGCAGTATTTT
>TRBD1|once|TRBJ1-6|TRBV27
CASSLDRGLSSYNSPLHF
TGTGCCAGCAGCTTGGACAGGGGGCTTAGCTCCTATAATTCACCCCTCCACTTT
>TRBD1|.|TRBJ2-3|TRBV10-1
CASSEDRGSTDTQYF
TGCGCCAGCAGTGAGGACAGGGGAAGCACAGATACGCAGTATTTT
>TRBD1|.|TRBJ1-4|TRBV15
CATSNGQGEEKLFF
TGTGCCACCAGCAATGGACAGGGGGAGGAGAAACTGTTTTTT
>.|.|TRBJ1-4|TRBV6-6
CASSHVWRQLNEKLFF
TGTGCCAGCAGCCACGTTTGGAGACAGCTTAATGAAAAACTGTTTTTT
>.|.|TRBJ2-7|TRBV11-3
CASSFGAAVSYGQYF
TGTGCCAGCAGCTTTGGAGCGGCAGTTTCCTACGGGCAGTACTTC
>TRBD1|.|TRBJ2-2|TRBV9
CASSVGPSGQGGTGELFF
TGTGCCAGCAGCGTAGGGCCCTCGGGACAGGGGGGAACCGGGGAGCTGTTTTTT
>TRBD1|.|TRBJ1-6|TRBV13
CASSFPGQGFNSPLHF
TGTGCCAGCAGCTTTCCGGGACAGGGGTTTAATTCACCCCTCCACTTT
>.|.|TRBJ1-2|TRBV20-1
CSAMEAYGYTF
TGCAGTGCCATGGAGGCCTATGGCTACACCTTC
>.|.|TRBJ1-1|TRBV19
CASSIEGVFTEAFF
TGTGCCAGTAGTATCGAGGGGGTCTTCACTGAAGCTTTCTTT
>.|.|TRBJ1-1|TRBV2
CASSAVGVYTEAFF
TGTGCCAGCAGTGCAGTAGGGGTATACACTGAAGCTTTCTTT
>.|.|TRBJ2-7|TRBV5-5
CASSSLAGTYEQYF
TGTGCCAGCAGCTCCTTGGCGGGGACCTACGAGCAGTACTTC
>TRBD2|.|TRBJ2-1|TRBV7-9
CASSFLAGEESDNEQFF
TGTGCCAGCAGCTTTCTGGCGGGGGAAGAGAGCGACAATGAGCAGTTCTTC
>.|.|TRBJ2-7|TRBV7-2
CASSFDQGRIYEQYF
TGTGCCAGCAGCTTCGATCAGGGCCGAATATACGAGCAGTACTTC
>.|.|TRBJ1-2|TRBV25-1
CASRDHNRDYGYTF
TGTGCCAGCAGGGATCACAACAGGGACTATGGCTACACCTTC
>TRBD2|.|TRBJ2-1|TRBV2
CASFSGGQPSSSYNEQFF
TGTGCCAGCTTTAGCGGGGGGCAGCCTTCGAGCTCCTACAATGAGCAGTTCTTC
>TRBD1|few|TRBJ1-1|TRBV12-3/TRBV12-4
CASSPDRAPEAFF
TGTGCCAGCAGTCCCGACAGGGCCCCTGAAGCTTTCTTT
>.|few|TRBJ1-2|TRBV6-6
CASSYANGYTF
TGTGCCAGCAGTTACGCTAATGGCTACACCTTC
>.|.|TRBJ2-3|TRBV5-1
CASSLGRAGDTQYF
TGCGCCAGCAGCTTGGGCAGGGCAGGAGATACGCAGTATTTT
>.|.|TRBJ2-1|TRBV6-2/TRBV6-3
CASSRSEGESAYNEQFF
TGTGCCAGCAGCCGGTCTGAGGGGGAATCCGCCTACAATGAGCAGTTCTTC
>.|.|TRBJ2-3|TRBV7-8
CASSLERDTSTDTQYF
TGTGCCAGCAGCTTAGAGAGGGACACTAGCACAGATACGCAGTATTTT
>TRBD1|.|TRBJ2-1|TRBV5-5
CASSSSGTGGYEQFF
TGTGCCAGCAGCTCATCCGGGACAGGGGGATATGAGCAGTTCTTC
>TRBD2|.|TRBJ2-7|TRBV6-5
CASSRDWGGSYEQYF
TGTGCCAGCAGCAGGGATTGGGGGGGGAGCTACGAGCAGTACTTC
>TRBD2|.|TRBJ2-6|TRBV4-3
CASSQEAGASGANVLTF
TGCGCCAGCAGCCAAGAAGCGGGGGCCTCTGGGGCCAACGTCCTGACTTTC
>.|.|TRBJ2-7|TRBV5-4
CASSLEGQVYEQYF
TGTGCCAGCAGCTTGGAGGGACAAGTCTACGAGCAGTACTTC
>TRBD1|.|TRBJ1-1|TRBV12-5
CASGKGQGMNTEAFF
TGTGCTAGTGGTAAAGGACAGGGGATGAACACTGAAGCTTTCTTT
>.|.|TRBJ1-2|TRBV5-1
CASSLAVHVYGYTF
TGCGCCAGCAGCTTGGCGGTCCACGTCTATGGCTACACCTTC
>TRBD1|.|TRBJ1-2|TRBV2
CASSSETGGNGYTF
TGTGCCAGCAGTTCCGAGACAGGGGGCAATGGCTACACCTTC